One T cell receptor beta chain is described in this entry. In the authors' methods: Amplification of reference gene primers was used by the study to estimate nucleated cell counts. Sequencing was performed with immunoSEQ multiplex PCR; in TCRdb, only in-frame clones are kept and a portion is missing. Clonal size and the V and J genes are those of that table, whereas D and trimming came from the DNA. The table lists about 66,000 clones, around three quarters of them singletons. This sample is drawn from a study of blood T cell repertoires in COVID-19. Study context: COVID-19 samples from acute and convalescent phases originated in the United States, Italy and Spain. T cells, B-cell-depleted T cells, or PBMCs supplied cDNA or gDNA.

Per the germline V gene, CDR1 is MNHEY and CDR2 is SVGEGT. This CDR3 has 13 amino acids. Deletions cut 3 bases from V and 6 bases from J, with 12 bases between. The J gene is TRBJ2-7, the V gene TRBV6-2 or TRBV6-3; maybe TRBD2 (5 bases). Sequencing input: peripheral blood. The receptor was derived from a human donor in a cohort sampled during active COVID-19. The CDR3 loop is CASSYGGGLEQYF. In nucleotides, the CDR3 is TGTGCCAGCAGTTATGGAGGCGGGCTCGAGCAGTACTTC.